Listed below are T cell receptor beta chains from one sample, sequenced in a study of T cell responses to AZD1222 COVID-19 vaccine. Sequenced by immunoSEQ multiplex PCR; TCRdb stores in-frame clones only, minus some. Of around 200,000 clones in the sample, just over 85% are singletons; the top ten hold 0.45% to 0.55%. The source was peripheral blood, collected on day 0 of AZD1222 vaccination. These receptors all come from an adult in good health. CDR3s include the opening cysteine and the closing phenylalanine or tryptophan. The D gene is left open where the match is weak. Clone size, where shown, is once, few, many, or a class for clones that have expanded.

size: .
D: TRBD2
V: TRBV6-5
J: TRBJ2-1
DNA: TGTGCCAGCACCAAAGAGGGACTAGCGGTGCAGTTCTTC
CDR3: CASTKEGLAVQFF

size: .
D: .
V: TRBV25-1
J: TRBJ1-2
DNA: TGTGCCAGCATCCCCATGGGGGCGACCTATGGCTACACCTTC
CDR3: CASIPMGATYGYTF

size: .
D: .
V: TRBV11-3
J: TRBJ1-1
DNA: TGTGCCAGCAGCCTGTTCAGGGGCACTGAAGCTTTCTTT
CDR3: CASSLFRGTEAFF

size: .
D: .
V: TRBV14
J: TRBJ1-1
DNA: TGTGCCAGCAGCCAAGCCGGAACAACGCCCCGGGCTTTCTTT
CDR3: CASSQAGTTPRAFF

size: once
D: .
V: TRBV3-1/TRBV3-2
J: TRBJ2-7
DNA: TGTGCCAGCAGCCCTCGGCCTTCCGCGTACGAGCAGTACTTC
CDR3: CASSPRPSAYEQYF

size: .
D: .
V: TRBV10-3
J: TRBJ2-7
DNA: TGTGCCATCAAAGCTGTCTACGAGCAGTACTTC
CDR3: CAIKAVYEQYF

size: .
D: .
V: TRBV12-3/TRBV12-4
J: TRBJ2-7
DNA: TGTGCCAGCAGGTATGGGCCCAACGAGCAGTACTTC
CDR3: CASRYGPNEQYF

size: .
D: .
V: TRBV27
J: TRBJ1-4
DNA: TGTGCCAGCGGGATGGTAGCAACTAATGAAAAACTGTTTTTT
CDR3: CASGMVATNEKLFF

size: .
D: .
V: TRBV10-1
J: TRBJ2-1
DNA: TGCGCCAGCAGTGCTTCACTAGTTAATGAGCAGTTCTTC
CDR3: CASSASLVNEQFF

size: .
D: .
V: TRBV4-1
J: TRBJ2-3
DNA: TGCGCCAGCAGCCATGGGACATCTCGATCCACAGATACGCAGTATTTT
CDR3: CASSHGTSRSTDTQYF

size: .
D: .
V: TRBV6-6
J: TRBJ1-5
DNA: TGTGCCAGCAGCCCACCGGACGGATATCAGCCCCAGCATTTT
CDR3: CASSPPDGYQPQHF

size: .
D: .
V: TRBV9
J: TRBJ1-3
DNA: TGTGCCAGCAGCGGAGGTAACTCTGGAAACACCATATATTTT
CDR3: CASSGGNSGNTIYF

size: once
D: .
V: TRBV11-2
J: TRBJ2-7
DNA: TGTGCCAGCAGCTTAGACAGGATGGGCGAGCAGTACTTC
CDR3: CASSLDRMGEQYF

size: .
D: .
V: TRBV6-2/TRBV6-3
J: TRBJ1-4
DNA: TGTGCCAGCAGTTACTCACGGACGTCCATGAACGAAAAACTGTTTTTT
CDR3: CASSYSRTSMNEKLFF

size: .
D: .
V: TRBV6-5
J: TRBJ1-6
DNA: TGTGCCAGCAGCGTCGGTGCCGATAATTCACCCCTCCACTTT
CDR3: CASSVGADNSPLHF

size: .
D: .
V: TRBV6-5
J: TRBJ2-1
DNA: TGTGCCAGCAGTTACGGGTCTAACGCCTACAATGAGCAGTTCTTC
CDR3: CASSYGSNAYNEQFF

size: .
D: .
V: TRBV27
J: TRBJ1-6
DNA: TGTGCCAGCAGTCATCCCGGGGGAAGCTATTCACCCCTCCACTTT
CDR3: CASSHPGGSYSPLHF

size: .
D: .
V: TRBV7-9
J: TRBJ1-4
DNA: TGTGCCAGCAGCTCTGGAGAAGGGTCGAGGGAAAAACTGTTTTTT
CDR3: CASSSGEGSREKLFF

size: .
D: .
V: TRBV6-1
J: TRBJ1-6
DNA: TGTGCCAGCAGTGTTAGGGGCAGGGCCAGCTCCTATAATTCACCCCTCCACTTT
CDR3: CASSVRGRASSYNSPLHF

size: .
D: TRBD2
V: TRBV6-4
J: TRBJ2-1
DNA: TGTGCCAGCAGTCTGGAGCGGGGGGACTATTCCAACTTCAATGAGCAGTTCTTC
CDR3: CASSLERGDYSNFNEQFF

size: once
D: TRBD2
V: TRBV10-3
J: TRBJ2-3
DNA: TGTGCCACCAAGAGGGCGGGAGGGAGCACAGATACGCAGTATTTT
CDR3: CATKRAGGSTDTQYF

size: .
D: .
V: TRBV24-1
J: TRBJ1-1
DNA: TGTGCCACCAGTGATTGGGGGGACACTGAAGCTTTCTTT
CDR3: CATSDWGDTEAFF

size: .
D: .
V: TRBV24-1
J: TRBJ2-5
DNA: TGTGCCACCAGGGGGTCGTCAGAGACCCAGTACTTC
CDR3: CATRGSSETQYF

size: .
D: TRBD2
V: TRBV4-3
J: TRBJ2-2
DNA: TGCGCCAGCAGCTACATCGGGGGGTCCGGGGAGCTGTTTTTT
CDR3: CASSYIGGSGELFF